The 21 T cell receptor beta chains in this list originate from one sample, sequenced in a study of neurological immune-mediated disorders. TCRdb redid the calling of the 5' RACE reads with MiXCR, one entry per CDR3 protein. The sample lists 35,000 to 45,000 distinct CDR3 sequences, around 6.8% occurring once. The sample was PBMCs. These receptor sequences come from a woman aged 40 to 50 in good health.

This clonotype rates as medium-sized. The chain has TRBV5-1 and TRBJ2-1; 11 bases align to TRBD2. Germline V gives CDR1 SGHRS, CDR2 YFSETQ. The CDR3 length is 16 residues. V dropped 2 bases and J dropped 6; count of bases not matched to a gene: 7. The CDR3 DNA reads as TGCGCCAGCAGCTTTTGGGCAGGACTAGCGGGCAATGAGCAGTTCTTC. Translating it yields CASSFWAGLAGNEQFF.

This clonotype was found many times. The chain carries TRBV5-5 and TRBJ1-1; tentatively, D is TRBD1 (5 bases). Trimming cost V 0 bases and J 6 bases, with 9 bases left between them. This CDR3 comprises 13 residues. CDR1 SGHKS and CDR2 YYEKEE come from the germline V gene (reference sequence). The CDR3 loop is CASSLVGPSEAFF. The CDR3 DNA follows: TGTGCCAGCAGCTTGGTGGGGCCGTCTGAAGCTTTCTTT.

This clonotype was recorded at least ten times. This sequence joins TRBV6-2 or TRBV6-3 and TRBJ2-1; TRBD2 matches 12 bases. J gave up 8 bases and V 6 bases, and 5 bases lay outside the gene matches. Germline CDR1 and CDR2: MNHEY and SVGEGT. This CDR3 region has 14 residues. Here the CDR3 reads CASRRGLAGYEQFF. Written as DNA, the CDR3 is TGTGCCAGCAGGCGCGGACTAGCGGGATATGAGCAGTTCTTC.

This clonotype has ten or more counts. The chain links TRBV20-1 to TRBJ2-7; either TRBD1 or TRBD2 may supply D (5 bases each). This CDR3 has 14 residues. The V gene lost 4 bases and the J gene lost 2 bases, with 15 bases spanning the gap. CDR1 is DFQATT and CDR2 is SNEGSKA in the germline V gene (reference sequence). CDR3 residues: CSATGTTKPYEQYF. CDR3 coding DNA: TGCAGTGCTACGGGGACCACGAAACCCTACGAGCAGTACTTC.

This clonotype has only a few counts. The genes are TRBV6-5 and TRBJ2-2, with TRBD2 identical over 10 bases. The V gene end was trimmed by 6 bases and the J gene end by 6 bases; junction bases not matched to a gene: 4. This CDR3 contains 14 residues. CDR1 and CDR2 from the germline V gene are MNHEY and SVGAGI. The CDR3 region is CASRRLAGAGELFF. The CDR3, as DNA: TGTGCCAGCAGGCGGCTAGCGGGGGCCGGGGAGCTGTTTTTT.

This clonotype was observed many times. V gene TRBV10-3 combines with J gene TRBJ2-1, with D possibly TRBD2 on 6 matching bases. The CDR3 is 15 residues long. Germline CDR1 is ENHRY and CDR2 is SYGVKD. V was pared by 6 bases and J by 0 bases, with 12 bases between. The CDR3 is CAIRPSDSSYNEQFF. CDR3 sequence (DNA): TGTGCCATCAGGCCTAGCGATAGCTCCTACAATGAGCAGTTCTTC.

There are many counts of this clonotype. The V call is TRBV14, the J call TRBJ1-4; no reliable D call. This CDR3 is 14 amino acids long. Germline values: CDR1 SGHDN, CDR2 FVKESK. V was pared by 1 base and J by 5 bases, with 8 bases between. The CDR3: CASSQGNWNEKLFF. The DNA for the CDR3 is TGTGCCAGCAGCCAAGGGAATTGGAATGAAAAACTGTTTTTT.

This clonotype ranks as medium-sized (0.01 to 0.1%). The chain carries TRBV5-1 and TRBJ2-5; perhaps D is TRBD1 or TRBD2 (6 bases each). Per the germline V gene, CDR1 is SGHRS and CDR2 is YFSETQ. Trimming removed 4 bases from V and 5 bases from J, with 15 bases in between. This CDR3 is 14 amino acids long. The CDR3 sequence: CASSLQGLGETQYF. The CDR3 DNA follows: TGCGCCAGCAGCCTACAGGGACTTGGTGAGACCCAGTACTTC.

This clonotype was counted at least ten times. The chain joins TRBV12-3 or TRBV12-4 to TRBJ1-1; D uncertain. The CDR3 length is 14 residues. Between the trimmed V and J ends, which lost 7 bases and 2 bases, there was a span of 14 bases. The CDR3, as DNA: TGTGCCAGCACACCCCGGGCAGGTAACACTGAAGCTTTCTTT. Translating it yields CASTPRAGNTEAFF.

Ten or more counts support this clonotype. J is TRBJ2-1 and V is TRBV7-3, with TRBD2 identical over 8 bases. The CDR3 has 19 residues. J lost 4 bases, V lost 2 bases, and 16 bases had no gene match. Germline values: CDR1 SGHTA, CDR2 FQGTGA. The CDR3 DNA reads TGTGCCAGCAGCTTATCTTCCTCGGGAGGGCCCTCCGTTTACAATGAGCAGTTCTTC. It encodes CASSLSSSGGPSVYNEQFF.

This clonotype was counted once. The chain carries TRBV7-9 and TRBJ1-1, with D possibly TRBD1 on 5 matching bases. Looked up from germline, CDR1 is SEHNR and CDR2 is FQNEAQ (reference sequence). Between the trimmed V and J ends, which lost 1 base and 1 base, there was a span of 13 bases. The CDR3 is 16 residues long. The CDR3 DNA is TGTGCCAGCAGCTTAGGGGTAGGGGCCGCGAACACTGAAGCTTTCTTT. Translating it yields CASSLGVGAANTEAFF.

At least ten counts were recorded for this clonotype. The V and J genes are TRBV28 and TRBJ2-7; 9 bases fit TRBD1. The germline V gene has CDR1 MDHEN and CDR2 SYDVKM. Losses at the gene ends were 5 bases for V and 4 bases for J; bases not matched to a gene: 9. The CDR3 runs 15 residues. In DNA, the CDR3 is TGTGCCAGCAGTGATAGGGGGACAGGGCCTTACGAGCAGTACTTC. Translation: CASSDRGTGPYEQYF.

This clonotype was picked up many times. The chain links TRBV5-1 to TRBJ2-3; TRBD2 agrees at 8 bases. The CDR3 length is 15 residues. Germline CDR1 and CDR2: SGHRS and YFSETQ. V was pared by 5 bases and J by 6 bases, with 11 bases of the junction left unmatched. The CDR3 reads CASSVGAGGLDTQYF. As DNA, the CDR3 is TGCGCCAGCAGTGTGGGGGCGGGAGGTCTGGATACGCAGTATTTT.

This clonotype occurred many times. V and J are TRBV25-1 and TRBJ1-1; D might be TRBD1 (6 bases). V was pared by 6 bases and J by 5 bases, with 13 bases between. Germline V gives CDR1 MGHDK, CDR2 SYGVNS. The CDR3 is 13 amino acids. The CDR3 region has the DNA TGTGCCAGCAGAACAGGGTTTGAAACTGAAGCTTTCTTT. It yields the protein CASRTGFETEAFF.

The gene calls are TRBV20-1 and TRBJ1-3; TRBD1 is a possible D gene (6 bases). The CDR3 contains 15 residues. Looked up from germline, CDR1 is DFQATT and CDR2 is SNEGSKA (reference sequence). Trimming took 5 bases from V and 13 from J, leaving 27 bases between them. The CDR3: CSARDTNLAPGWIYF. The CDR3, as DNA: TGCAGTGCTCGGGACACAAACCTAGCGCCTGGATGGATATATTTT.

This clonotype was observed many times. The CDR3 reads CASSEGEGVGGQPQHF. CDR3 nucleotides: TGTGCCAGCAGTGAAGGCGAGGGGGTTGGAGGTCAGCCCCAGCATTTT. The chain joins TRBV2 to TRBJ1-5; D possibly corresponds to TRBD1 (6 bases). V lost 1 base and J 6 bases, leaving 16 bases between the germline ends. The germline CDR1 and CDR2 sequences are SNHLY and FYNNEI. There are 16 residues in the CDR3.

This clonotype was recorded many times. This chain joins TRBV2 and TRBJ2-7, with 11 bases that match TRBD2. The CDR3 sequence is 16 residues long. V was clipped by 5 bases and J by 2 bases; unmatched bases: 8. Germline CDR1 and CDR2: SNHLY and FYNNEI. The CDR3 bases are TGTGCCAGCAGTCCTCCTGGGGGACTAGCGGCCTACGAGCAGTACTTC. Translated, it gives CASSPPGGLAAYEQYF.

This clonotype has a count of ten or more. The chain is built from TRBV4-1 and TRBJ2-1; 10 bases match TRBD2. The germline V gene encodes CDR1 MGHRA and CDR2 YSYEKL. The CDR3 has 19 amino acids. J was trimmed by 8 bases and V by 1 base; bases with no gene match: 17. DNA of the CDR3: TGCGCCAGCAGCCAAGTCGGGTTAGCGGGGGGAAGAAGAGGGGATGAGCAGTTCTTC. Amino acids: CASSQVGLAGGRRGDEQFF.

The CDR3 here is CASRLRDEQFF. The CDR3 DNA is TGCGCCAGCAGACTCCGAGATGAGCAGTTCTTC. The J gene is TRBJ2-1, the V gene TRBV5-1; no definite D call. V lost 5 bases and J 8 bases, leaving 8 bases between the germline ends. The CDR3 loop spans 11 amino acids. Germline V CDR1 and CDR2: SGHRS, YFSETQ.

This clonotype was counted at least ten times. CDR3 sequence reads: CASSPTGGGQPQHF. In DNA, the CDR3 is TGCGCCAGCAGCCCAACAGGGGGCGGTCAGCCCCAGCATTTT. The chain is built from TRBV5-1 and TRBJ1-5; 9 bases map to TRBD1. The trim removed 4 bases at V and 6 bases at J, leaving 5 bases unmatched. Looked up from germline, CDR1 is SGHRS and CDR2 is YFSETQ. The length of the CDR3 is 14 residues.

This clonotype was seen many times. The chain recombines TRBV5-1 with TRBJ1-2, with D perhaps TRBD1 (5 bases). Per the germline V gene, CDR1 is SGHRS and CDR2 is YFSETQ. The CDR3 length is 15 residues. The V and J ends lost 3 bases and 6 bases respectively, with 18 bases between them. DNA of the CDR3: TGCGCCAGCAGCTCAGAGGGGCAGCCGCTTGATGGCTACACCTTC. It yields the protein CASSSEGQPLDGYTF.